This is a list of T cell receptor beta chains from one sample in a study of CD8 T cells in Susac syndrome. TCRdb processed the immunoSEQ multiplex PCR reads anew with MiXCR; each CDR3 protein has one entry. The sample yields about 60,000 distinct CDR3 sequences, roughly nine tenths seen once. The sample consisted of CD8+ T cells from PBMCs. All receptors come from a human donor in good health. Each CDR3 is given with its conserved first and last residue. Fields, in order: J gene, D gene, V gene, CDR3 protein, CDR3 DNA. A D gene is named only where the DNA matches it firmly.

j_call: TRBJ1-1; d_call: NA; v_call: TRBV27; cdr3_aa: CASSPVLTTEAFF; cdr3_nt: TGTGCCAGCAGTCCCGTCTTGACCACTGAAGCTTTCTTT
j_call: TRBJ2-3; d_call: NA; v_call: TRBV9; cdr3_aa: CASRPAELTDTQYF; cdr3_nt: TGTGCCAGCAGGCCCGCGGAACTCACAGATACGCAGTATTTT
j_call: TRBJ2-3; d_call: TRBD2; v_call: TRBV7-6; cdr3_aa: CASSPRLAGGSTDTQYF; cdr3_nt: TGTGCCAGCAGCCCCCGACTAGCGGGGGGCAGCACAGATACGCAGTATTTT
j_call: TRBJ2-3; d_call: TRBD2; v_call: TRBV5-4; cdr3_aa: CASSLGSGGSTDTQYF; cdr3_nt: TGTGCCAGCAGCCTTGGTAGCGGGGGGTCCACAGATACGCAGTATTTT
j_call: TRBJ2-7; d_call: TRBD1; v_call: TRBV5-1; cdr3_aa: CASSGAPRGRFYEQYF; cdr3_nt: TGCGCCAGCAGCGGAGCCCCCAGGGGGCGCTTTTACGAGCAGTACTTC
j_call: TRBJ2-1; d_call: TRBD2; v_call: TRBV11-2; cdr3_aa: CASSEYGGGYNEQFF; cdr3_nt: TGTGCCAGCAGCGAATACGGGGGGGGATACAATGAGCAGTTCTTC
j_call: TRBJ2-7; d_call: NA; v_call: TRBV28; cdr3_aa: CASSLPPEQAGIYEQYF; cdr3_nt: TGTGCCAGCAGCCTCCCCCCCGAACAGGCTGGGATCTACGAGCAGTACTTC
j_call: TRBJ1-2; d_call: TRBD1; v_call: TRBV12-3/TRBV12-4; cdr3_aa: CASSPRTGRHGYTF; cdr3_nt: TGTGCCAGCAGCCCCCGGACAGGGCGGCATGGCTACACCTTC
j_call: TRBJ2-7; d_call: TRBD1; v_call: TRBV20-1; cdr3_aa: CSAHHPRDRIYEQYF; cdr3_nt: TGCAGTGCCCATCACCCCCGGGACAGGATCTACGAGCAGTACTTC
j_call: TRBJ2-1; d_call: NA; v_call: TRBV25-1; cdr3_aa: CASSETLTGTAVGYEQFF; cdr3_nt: TGTGCCAGCAGTGAAACCTTAACCGGGACTGCAGTAGGCTATGAGCAGTTCTTC
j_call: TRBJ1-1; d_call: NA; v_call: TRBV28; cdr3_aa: CASHTTWSTEAFF; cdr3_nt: TGTGCCAGCCACACTACATGGAGCACTGAAGCTTTCTTT
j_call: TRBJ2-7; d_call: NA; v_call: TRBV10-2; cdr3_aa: CASLGGAYEQYF; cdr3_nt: TGCGCCAGCCTTGGGGGAGCCTACGAGCAGTACTTC
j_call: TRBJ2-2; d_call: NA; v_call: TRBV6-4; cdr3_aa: CASSDDSDTGELFF; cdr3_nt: TGTGCCAGCAGTGATGACAGTGACACCGGGGAGCTGTTTTTT